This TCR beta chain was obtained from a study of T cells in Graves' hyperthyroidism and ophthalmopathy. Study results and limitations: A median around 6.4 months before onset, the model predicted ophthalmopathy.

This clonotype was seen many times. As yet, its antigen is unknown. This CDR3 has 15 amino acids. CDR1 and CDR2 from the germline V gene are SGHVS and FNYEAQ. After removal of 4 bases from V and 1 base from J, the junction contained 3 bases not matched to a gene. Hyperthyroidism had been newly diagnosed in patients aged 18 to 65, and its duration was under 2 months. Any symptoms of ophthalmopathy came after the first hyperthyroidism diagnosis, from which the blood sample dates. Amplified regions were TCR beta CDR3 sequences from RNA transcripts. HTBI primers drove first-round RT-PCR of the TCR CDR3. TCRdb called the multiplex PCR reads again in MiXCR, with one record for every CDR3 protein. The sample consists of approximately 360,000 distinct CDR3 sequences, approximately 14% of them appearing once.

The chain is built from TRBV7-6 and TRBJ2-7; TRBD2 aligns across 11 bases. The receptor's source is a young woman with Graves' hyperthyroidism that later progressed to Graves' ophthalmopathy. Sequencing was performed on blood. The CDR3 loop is CASSWGLADSYEQYF. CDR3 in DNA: TGTGCCAGCAGCTGGGGACTAGCGGATTCCTACGAGCAGTACTTC.